The T cell receptor (beta chain) under discussion was sequenced for a study of T cells in Graves' hyperthyroidism and ophthalmopathy. Study results and caveats: Also found in blood were most expanded thyroid clonotypes above 0.001.

As regards this clonotype: As yet, its antigen is unknown.

Researchers amplified the TCR beta CDR3 regions from RNA transcripts. With the HTBI primer set, the TCR CDR3 went through a first round of RT-PCR. TCRdb re-derived calls from the multiplex PCR reads in MiXCR, one entry per CDR3 protein. Of 650,000 to 750,000 distinct CDR3 sequences in the sample, roughly 15% were seen once. V lost 1 base and J 0 bases, leaving 12 bases between the germline ends. In germline, CDR1 is SGHTA, CDR2 FQGTGA. CDR3 length: 17 residues. This sequence was found in a woman younger than 30 with Graves' hyperthyroidism. Specimen: blood. The gene calls are TRBV7-3 and TRBJ2-2; no definite D call. The CDR3 sequence is CASSLRYTTTNTGELFF. Written as DNA, the CDR3 is TGTGCCAGCAGCTTAAGGTATACAACAACGAACACCGGGGAGCTGTTTTTT.